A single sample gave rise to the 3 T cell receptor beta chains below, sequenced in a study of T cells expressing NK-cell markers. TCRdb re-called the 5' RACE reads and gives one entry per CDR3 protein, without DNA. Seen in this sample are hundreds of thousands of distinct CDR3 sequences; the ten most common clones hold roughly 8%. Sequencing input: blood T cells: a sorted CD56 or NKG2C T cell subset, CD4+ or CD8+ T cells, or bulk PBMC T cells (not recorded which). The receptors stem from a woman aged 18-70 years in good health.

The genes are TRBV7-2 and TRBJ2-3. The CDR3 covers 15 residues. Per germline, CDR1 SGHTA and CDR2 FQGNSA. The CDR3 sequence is CASSLAGNYPDTQYF.

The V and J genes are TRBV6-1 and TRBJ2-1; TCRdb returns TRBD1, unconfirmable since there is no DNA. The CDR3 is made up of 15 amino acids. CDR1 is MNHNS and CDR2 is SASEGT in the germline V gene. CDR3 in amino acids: CASRPGVARYNEQFF.

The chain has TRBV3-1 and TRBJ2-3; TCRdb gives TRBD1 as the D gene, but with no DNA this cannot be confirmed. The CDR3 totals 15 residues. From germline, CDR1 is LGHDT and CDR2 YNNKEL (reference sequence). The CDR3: CASSQEGGGEDTQYF.